This T cell receptor (beta chain) was identified in a study of cytomegalovirus exposure and HLA in healthy donors (dated by TCRdb to about 2017). About the full investigation: An earlier analysis of about 530 of the donors reported 276 Gb of sequence data and approximately 120 million unique TCR beta sequences obtained from about 179 million T cells. An early release covering about 600 HLA-typed donors comprised 250 to 350 gigabases of sequencing data and tens of millions of unique TCR sequences. Of the roughly 400 genotyped donors, 70% to 90% were placed in the genetic ancestry cluster associated with self-reported Caucasian donors. The aim of the study was to test whether cataloging public T cell receptors could identify signatures of past pathogen exposure. The study used immunosequencing to profile the T cell repertoires of more than 650 subjects and linked those repertoires to cytomegalovirus serostatus. In addition to the first cohort of 666 subjects, a separate validation cohort of approximately 130 different subjects was used. High-throughput TCR immunosequencing, statistical association of individual TCRs with disease status, and machine learning were combined to predict cytomegalovirus infection status. A later analysis re-examined previously published TCR beta repertoires from 500 to 700 donors and added high-resolution HLA genotyping to investigate patterns of TCR occurrence. Rather than using new phenotypic data, the later analysis identified candidate immune exposures from TCR beta sequences and from how often those sequences occurred across donors. An earlier analysis of approximately 640 of the donors applied high-throughput TCR beta sequencing to assess whether each TCR beta V gene segment acted as functional or pseudogenic. Donor age, sex, ethnicity and CMV serostatus were compiled alongside the repertoire data. In a later genetic analysis, genome-wide SNP genotypes for about three fifths of the 666 donors were used, and that subset was treated as a discovery cohort. All discovery cohort repertoires had been generated using a single sequencing platform. Class I and class II HLA loci were covered by the typing at four-digit resolution. The number of donors typed differed by locus, with about 629-630 for A, B, C, DRB1 and DQB1, more than 500 for DQA1, 600 to 610 for DPA1, and some 450 for DPB1. Because of strong linkage in the cohort, roughly five DR-DQ haplotypes were treated as single units for association and clustering. Among some 400 genotyped donors of the cohort, an average of around 240,000 unique TCR beta nucleotide sequences was sequenced per donor, of which 15% to 20% were non-productive.

This clone was counted a few times. What antigen it recognizes has not been identified. No base-level quality is on record; no much larger clone is a single base apart. Including the terminal cysteine and phenylalanine, the CDR3 comprises 12 residues. The entry retains the CDR3 DNA only, 36 bases that are in frame from base 1. The germline V gene encodes CDR1 MNHNS and CDR2 SASEGT. The V and J ends are trimmed by 10 bases and 2 bases, leaving 10 bases between them. Libraries were constructed by the immunoSEQ multiplex PCR assay. For the multiplex PCR, a mixture combining 60 forward primers for TCR Vbeta segments and 13 reverse primers for TCR Jbeta segments was used. The CDR3 region of rearranged TCR beta genes was amplified from genomic DNA with a multiplex PCR assay. On the Illumina HiSeq System, the amplified TCR beta libraries were sequenced as 87-base-pair reads. For the original study's pipeline: A later analysis tallied some 79 million unique TCR beta chains across the 666 repertoires, and around 10 million of those chains were shared by two or more donors. Raw reads were error-corrected and collapsed into unique sequences with a nearest-neighbor algorithm that merged closely related sequences to remove PCR and sequencing errors. V, D and J gene segments were assigned by aligning CDR3 sequences to IMGT reference sequences. For a sequence to be retained, a match of at least six nucleotides was required to both a V gene segment and a J gene segment. Rearrangements were called productive when the CDR3 lacked stop codons and stayed in frame with V and J; all others were non-productive. Following IMGT convention, CDR3 was defined as the stretch from the second conserved V-encoded cysteine up to the conserved J-encoded phenylalanine. The earlier analysis of about 610 of the donors excluded sequences that lacked an unambiguous match to a single V gene segment. An earlier analysis of some 610 of the donors called V segments functional above 56.7% productive rearrangements and segregating when the between-donor standard deviation exceeded 5%. A statistical classification framework was developed to diagnose cytomegalovirus status using the catalog of TCR beta chain sequences. In a later analysis, TCR nucleotide sequences were compared against IMGT/GENE-DB human TR gene sequences so that V and J genes could be assigned. A later analysis assigned CDR3 sequences and most-parsimonious VDJ recombination scenarios with the TCRdist pipeline. In a later analysis, each TCR beta chain was defined by its CDR3 amino acid sequence together with its V-gene family, and reads lacking a unique V-gene family were excluded. In a later analysis, several hundred highly shared, low-generation-probability nucleotide sequences were removed to address suspected cross-contamination and a sequencing artifact. A later analysis calculated a clonal expansion index for each public chain from normalized within-repertoire ranks of inferred template counts. In a later analysis, generation probabilities were computed with a VDJ recombination model fitted to out-of-frame rearrangements, and the resulting probabilities were checked against IGoR. In a later analysis, hypergeometric tests were used to score TCR-TCR, TCR-HLA and TCR-CMV co-occurrence, with a repertoire-size bias correction applied to TCR pairs. False discovery rates were estimated in a later analysis by permuting HLA or CMV assignments 20 times. In a later analysis, co-occurring TCRs were grouped with DBSCAN, and TCRdist sequence similarity was added when clustering was performed within HLA-allele-positive subsets. Repertoires with fewer than 30,000 or more than 120,000 public chains were left out of co-occurrence clustering, as were several repertoires with anomalous nucleotide sharing. Here the immuneACCESS table is served through TCRdb, limited to in-frame sequences with V and J called. Missing clones are a known gap in these copies; in checked studies unresolved V genes cover under half, and the rest lacks a known reason. The V and J calls and clone size were taken over from that table, and D and trimming were inferred from the DNA. The sample records 150,000 to 200,000 clones, over 70% of which are singletons. The top ten constitute 2.1% of the sample.

The cohort was made up of several hundred healthy bone marrow donors. At the time of sampling, every cohort member was nominally healthy, though immune exposures that went unrecorded were likely present. The donor was CMV seropositive and was included in the group of 250 to 350 seropositive cohort members. A peripheral blood sample was collected from each donor, and TCR beta sequencing was performed on peripheral blood mononuclear cells. Genomic DNA was extracted from the blood cell samples with the Qiagen DNeasy Blood Extraction Kit. Overall study outcomes, separate from this receptor: Because some donors lacked HLA typing at each locus, the association tests relied only on the typed subset. A cluster of highly shared sequence variants was judged likely to represent a technical artifact of the sequencing pipeline. A later analysis found that most CMV-associated TCR beta chains appeared HLA-restricted, with HLA associations seemingly driven largely by CMV exposure. In the study, roughly 160 TCR beta chains were listed as associated with cytomegalovirus. In vitro tests confirmed that a few of the cytomegalovirus-associated TCR beta chains recognize cytomegalovirus antigens. Broadly in line with IMGT annotations, most TCR beta V segments showed up in productive rearrangements about 90% or about 30% of the time in an earlier analysis of around 550 of the donors. Correlated functional status among segregating V segments might reflect linkage disequilibrium, but an unknown experimental factor could not be ruled out. Some IMGT-functional V segments, including TRBV6-2 and TRBV6-3, could not be distinguished by the 87-base-pair reads and were therefore excluded. About 17 rarely observed V segments, including chromosome 9 orphons, were excluded from the earlier analysis of several hundred of the donors because counts were too low. This cohort had only TCR beta chains sequenced, and the lack of alpha or paired-chain data limited which features could be detected. When HLA alleles, especially DR and DQ, strongly co-occurred, attributing TCR associations to individual alleles was difficult. According to the authors, the approach could potentially be generalized to other disease states and immunological phenotypes. Roughly uniform sequencing depth across donors was assumed in presence/absence analyses, although this assumption may not hold. Compared with the roughly 710-donor mean, donors in an Asian-associated ancestry cluster had fewer N-insertions in productive TCRs, according to a later genetic analysis. In a later analysis, around 15,000 TCR beta sequences were associated with specific HLA alleles at a false discovery rate of 0.05. In a later analysis, TCR association rates were found to vary across HLA loci, with the most associated TCRs seen for DRB1 alleles and the fewest for HLA-C alleles. A later analysis found that HLA-associated TCR beta chains were more clonally expanded and had lower generation probabilities than equally common non-associated chains. The classifier was reported to diagnose cytomegalovirus status with high specificity and sensitivity in both the original and validation cohorts. A further reported finding was that TCR beta sequences accurately predicted the HLA-A and HLA-B alleles for most subjects in the first cohort. While some public TCRs were present in many individuals, most TCR sequences turned up only very rarely across donors. In a later genetic analysis, a missense DCLRE1C variant was associated with V-gene and J-gene trimming of TCR beta chains, and the association was replicated in an independent cohort. The only immune exposure information available for the cohort was CMV serostatus. A later analysis reported that several top co-occurrence clusters appeared linked to parvovirus B19, influenza, CMV and Epstein-Barr virus.

The sample comprised PBMCs. The chain was built from TRBV6-1 and TRBJ2-3; matching of 6 bases hints at TRBD1 as the D gene. The clonotype was recovered from a woman between 18 and 30 years old in good health and CMV-seropositive. The CDR3 region has the sequence CATSGDTDTQYF. The DNA reads TGTGCCACATCAGGGGACACAGATACGCAGTATTTT.